The present T cell receptor (beta chain) was sequenced within a study of beta chain features in type 1 diabetes. Turning to the study itself: Taken together, all samples contributed some 100 million examined sorted cells.

The V gene's germline CDR1 is MDHEN and CDR2 SYDVKM. The length of the CDR3 is 15 residues. Unmatched junction bases numbered 7, after V lost 7 bases and J lost 1 base. Every bit of the isolated RNA underwent reverse transcription, so sequencing read expressed TCRB transcripts. Using immunoSEQ multiplex PCR, the repertoire was profiled, and TCRdb retains in-frame clones only, with some absent. The sample holds 52,000 or so clones, 50% to 55% seen once. CD4+ naive, central memory, regulatory and stem cell-like memory subsets were isolated by sorting on CD45RO/CCR7/CD25/CD127/CD95/CD27. Findings and caveats of the study: In the patient group, naive, central memory and Treg TCRB repertoires seemed more alike than in the healthy donor group. Across all four CD4+ subsets, people with type 1 diabetes showed modestly shorter TCRB CDR3s.

For this clone: What it recognizes is unknown.

The TCR was taken from a woman aged 40-49 years with type 1 diabetes. The rearrangement links TRBV28 to TRBJ1-5, with TRBD1 matching over 7 bases. The sample taken for sequencing was Tregs from blood. The CDR3 region is CASTTTGLSNQPQHF. Here the CDR3 DNA reads TGTGCCAGCACGACGACAGGGCTAAGCAATCAGCCCCAGCATTTT.